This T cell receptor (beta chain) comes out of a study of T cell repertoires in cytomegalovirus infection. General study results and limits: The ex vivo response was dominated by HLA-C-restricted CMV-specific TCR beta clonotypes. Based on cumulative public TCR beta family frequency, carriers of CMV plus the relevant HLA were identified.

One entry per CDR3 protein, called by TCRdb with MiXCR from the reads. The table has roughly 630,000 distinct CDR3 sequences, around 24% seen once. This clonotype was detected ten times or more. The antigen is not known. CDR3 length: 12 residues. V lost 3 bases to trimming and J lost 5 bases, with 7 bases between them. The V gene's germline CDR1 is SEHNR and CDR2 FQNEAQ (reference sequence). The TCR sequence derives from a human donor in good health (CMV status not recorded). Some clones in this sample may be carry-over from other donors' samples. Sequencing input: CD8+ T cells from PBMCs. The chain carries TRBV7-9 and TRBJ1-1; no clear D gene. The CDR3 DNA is TGTGCCAGCAGCTTGATATTAACTGAAGCTTTCTTT. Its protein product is CASSLILTEAFF.